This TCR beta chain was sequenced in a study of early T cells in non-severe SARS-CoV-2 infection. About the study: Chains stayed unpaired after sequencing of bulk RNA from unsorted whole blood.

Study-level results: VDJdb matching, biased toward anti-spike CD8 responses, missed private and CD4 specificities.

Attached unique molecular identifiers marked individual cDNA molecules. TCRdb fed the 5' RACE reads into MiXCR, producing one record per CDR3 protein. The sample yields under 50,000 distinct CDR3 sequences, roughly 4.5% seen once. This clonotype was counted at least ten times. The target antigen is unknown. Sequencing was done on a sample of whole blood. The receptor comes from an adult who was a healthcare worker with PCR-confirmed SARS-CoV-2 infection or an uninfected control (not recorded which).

CDR3 nucleotide sequence: TGTGCCAGCAGTCCCTCCAGATTTCGAGAGCAGTACTTC. It yields the protein CASSPSRFREQYF. This chain uses TRBV6-1 with TRBJ2-7; D is unresolved. The V end lost 5 bases, the J end lost 7 bases, and 15 bases lay between the germline ends. Germline-derived CDR1 and CDR2 are MNHNS and SASEGT. This CDR3 has 13 amino acids.